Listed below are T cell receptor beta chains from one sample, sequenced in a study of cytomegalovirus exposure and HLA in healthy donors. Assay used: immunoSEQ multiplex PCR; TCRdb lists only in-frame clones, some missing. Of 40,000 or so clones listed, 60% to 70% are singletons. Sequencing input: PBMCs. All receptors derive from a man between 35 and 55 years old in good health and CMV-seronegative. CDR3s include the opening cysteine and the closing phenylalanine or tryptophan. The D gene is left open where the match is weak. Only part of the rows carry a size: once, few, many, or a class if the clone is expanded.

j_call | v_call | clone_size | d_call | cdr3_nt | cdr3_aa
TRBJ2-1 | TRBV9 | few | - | TGTGCCAGCAGGGCGGAGGTGGGTGAGCAGTTCTTC | CASRAEVGEQFF
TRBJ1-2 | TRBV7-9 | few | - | TGTGCCAGCAGCTTAGTGGAGGGGCCAGGGGGCTACACCTTC | CASSLVEGPGGYTF
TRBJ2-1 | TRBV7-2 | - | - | TGTGCCAGCTTCGCGGGGCAGTTCTTC | CASFAGQFF
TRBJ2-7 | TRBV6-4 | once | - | TGTGCCAGGGGGGCTAACAGGGTGGGGCACGAGCAGTACTTC | CARGANRVGHEQYF
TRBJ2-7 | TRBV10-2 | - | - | TGCGCCAGCAGTGAGCCCTCCCTGGGAGGGGGACCCTACGAGCAGTACTTC | CASSEPSLGGGPYEQYF
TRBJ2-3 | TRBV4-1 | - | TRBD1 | TGCGCCAGCAGCTCCCGCCACAGGGGCGCAGATACGCAGTATTTT | CASSSRHRGADTQYF
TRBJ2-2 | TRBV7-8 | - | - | TGTGCCAGCAGCTCCAGCCCGGGGTACGGGGAGCTGTTTTTT | CASSSSPGYGELFF
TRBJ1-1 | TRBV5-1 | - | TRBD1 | TGCGCCAGCAGCTCGGGACAGGGCTGGTCGACCACTGAAGCTTTCTTT | CASSSGQGWSTTEAFF
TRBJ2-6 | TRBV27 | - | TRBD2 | TGTGCCAGCAGTCCTAATAGCGGGGGGGGATACTCTGGGGCCAACGTCCTGACTTTC | CASSPNSGGGYSGANVLTF
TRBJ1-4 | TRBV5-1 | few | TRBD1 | TGCGCCAGCAGCTCGACGGGACAGAGAAATGAAAAACTGTTTTTT | CASSSTGQRNEKLFF
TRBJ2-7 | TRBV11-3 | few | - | TGTGCCAGCAGCGCGGGACTTACCTCCTACGAGCAGTACTTC | CASSAGLTSYEQYF
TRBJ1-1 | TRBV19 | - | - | TGTGCCAGTTCGGCCGTTGGGGGCGGGACTGAAGCTTTCTTT | CASSAVGGGTEAFF
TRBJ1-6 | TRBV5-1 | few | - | TGCGCCAGCAGCCTCCGGGGGGAGCCGGATAATTCACCCCTCCACTTT | CASSLRGEPDNSPLHF
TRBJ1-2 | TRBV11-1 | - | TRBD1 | TGTGCCAGCAGCTCCGGGACAGGGCGCGGCGTCTATGGCTACACCTTC | CASSSGTGRGVYGYTF
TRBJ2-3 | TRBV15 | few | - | TGTGCCACCAGCCGAGGAGAAGCGTCAAGCACAGATACGCAGTATTTT | CATSRGEASSTDTQYF
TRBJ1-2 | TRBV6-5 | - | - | TGTGCCAGCAGTTACGGGACTAGTAACTATGGCTACACCTTC | CASSYGTSNYGYTF
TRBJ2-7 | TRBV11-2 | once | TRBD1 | TGTGCCAGCAGCTTCGGACAGGGGGTCTACGAGCAGTACTTC | CASSFGQGVYEQYF
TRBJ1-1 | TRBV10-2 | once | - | TGCGCCAGCAACAACGACAAGAACACTGAAGCTTTCTTT | CASNNDKNTEAFF
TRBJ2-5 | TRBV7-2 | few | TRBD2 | TGTGCCAGCAGCTTAGGGGGGGGACAAGAGACCCAGTACTTC | CASSLGGGQETQYF
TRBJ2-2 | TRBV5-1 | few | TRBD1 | TGCGCCAGCAGCTTGGCCGGACAGGGGGGGACCGGGGAGCTGTTTTTT | CASSLAGQGGTGELFF
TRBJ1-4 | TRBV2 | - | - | TGTGCCAGCAGTGAAGCCCTTCTGGGAGGGGCTAATGAAAAACTGTTTTTT | CASSEALLGGANEKLFF
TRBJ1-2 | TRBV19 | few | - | TGTGCCAGCAACACGGCGAGGGATCATGGCTACACCTTC | CASNTARDHGYTF
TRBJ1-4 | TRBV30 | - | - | TGTGCCTGGAGTATCAGGGTGGCTAATGAAAAACTGTTTTTT | CAWSIRVANEKLFF
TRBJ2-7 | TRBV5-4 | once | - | TGTGCCAGCAGCTTGGGGGAGATCCCGATGGGGGGCGAGCAGTACTTC | CASSLGEIPMGGEQYF
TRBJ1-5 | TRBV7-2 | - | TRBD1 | TGTGCCAGCAGTGGACAGGGGGAGAACACGCCCCAGCATTTT | CASSGQGENTPQHF
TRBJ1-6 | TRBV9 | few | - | TGTGCCAGCAGCGCAAACGGGGGGGGATTTGGTTCACCCCTCCACTTT | CASSANGGGFGSPLHF
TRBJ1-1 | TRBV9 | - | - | TGTGCCAGCAGCGTAGCCACACAGGAGTCTGAAGCTTTCTTT | CASSVATQESEAFF
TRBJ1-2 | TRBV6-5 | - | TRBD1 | TGTGCCAGCAGTTACTCGGGGACAGGGGGAGGCTACACCTTC | CASSYSGTGGGYTF
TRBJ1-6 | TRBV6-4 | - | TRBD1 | TGTGCCAGCAGAGGACAGGGGACTAATTCACCCCTCCACTTT | CASRGQGTNSPLHF
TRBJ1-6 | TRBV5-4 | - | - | TGTGCCAGCAGCTTTGGCAGTGGGAGCTCCTATAATTCACCCCTCCACTTT | CASSFGSGSSYNSPLHF
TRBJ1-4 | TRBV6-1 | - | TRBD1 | TGTGCCAGCAGTGTCAAACGAGGGGGCGCTGGGGTTGGTCTTGGTGAAAAACTGTTTTTT | CASSVKRGGAGVGLGEKLFF
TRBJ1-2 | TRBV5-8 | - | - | TGTGCCAGCAGGGGGCCGAGCGAATTATCTAACTATGGCTACACCTTC | CASRGPSELSNYGYTF
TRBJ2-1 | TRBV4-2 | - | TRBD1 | TGTGCCAGCAGCCAAGAGGGACAGGGCGAGAATGAGCAGTTCTTC | CASSQEGQGENEQFF
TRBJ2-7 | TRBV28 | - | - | TGTGCCAGCAGTCCAAGACAGGCCGGTCCCTACTACGAGCAGTACTTC | CASSPRQAGPYYEQYF
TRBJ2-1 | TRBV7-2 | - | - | TGTGCCAGCAGCTTAACCAGTTACAATGAGCAGTTCTTC | CASSLTSYNEQFF
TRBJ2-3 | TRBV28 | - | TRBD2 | TGTGCCAGCAGTCGTGGGGGGGCAGATACGCAGTATTTT | CASSRGGADTQYF
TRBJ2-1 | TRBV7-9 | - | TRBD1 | TGTGCCAGCAGCCCCCGGGACAGGCCATACAATGAGCAGTTCTTC | CASSPRDRPYNEQFF
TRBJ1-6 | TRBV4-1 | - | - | TGCGCCAGCAGCTCCCAGGACACATCTAATTCACCCCTCCACTTT | CASSSQDTSNSPLHF
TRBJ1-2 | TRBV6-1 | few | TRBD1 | TGTGCCAGCAGTGAATTGGGGGGGACAGGGGTTAACTATGGCTACACCTTC | CASSELGGTGVNYGYTF
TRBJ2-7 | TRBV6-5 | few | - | TGTGCCAGCAGTTATTTCGGACTCGGGAGCTCCTACGAGCAGTACTTC | CASSYFGLGSSYEQYF
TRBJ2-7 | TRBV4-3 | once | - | TGCGCCAGCAGCCAAGATGGGGCAGGCTACGAGCAGTACTTC | CASSQDGAGYEQYF
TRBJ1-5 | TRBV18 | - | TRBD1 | TGTGCCAGCTCGCAAAAGGACAGGGGACAGCCCCAGCATTTT | CASSQKDRGQPQHF
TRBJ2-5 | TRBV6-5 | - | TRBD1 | TGTGCCAGCAGTTACTCGAGGGACAGGGGGGAGACCCAGTACTTC | CASSYSRDRGETQYF
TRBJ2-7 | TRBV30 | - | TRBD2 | TGTGCCTGGAGTGTGGGGGGGTCCGCCTACGAGCAGTACTTC | CAWSVGGSAYEQYF
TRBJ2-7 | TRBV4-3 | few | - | TGCGCCAGCAGCCACTCTGCGACAGGAGAATACGAGCAGTACTTC | CASSHSATGEYEQYF